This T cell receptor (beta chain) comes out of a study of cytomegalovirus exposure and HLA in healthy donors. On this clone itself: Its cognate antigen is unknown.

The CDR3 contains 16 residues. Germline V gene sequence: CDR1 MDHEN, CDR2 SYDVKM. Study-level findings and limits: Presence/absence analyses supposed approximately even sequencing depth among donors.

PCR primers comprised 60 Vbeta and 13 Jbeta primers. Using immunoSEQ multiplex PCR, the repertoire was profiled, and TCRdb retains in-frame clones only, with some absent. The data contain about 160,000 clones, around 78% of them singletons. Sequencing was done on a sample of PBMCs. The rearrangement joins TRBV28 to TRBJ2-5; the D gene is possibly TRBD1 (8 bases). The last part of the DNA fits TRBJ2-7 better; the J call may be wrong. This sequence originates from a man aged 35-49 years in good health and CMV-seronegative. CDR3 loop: CASSRGGQGAIYEQYF. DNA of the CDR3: TGTGCCAGCAGTAGGGGGGGGCAGGGGGCAATCTACGAGCAGTACTTC.